The 13 T cell receptor beta chains listed next were all sequenced from one sample in a study of CD8+CD57+ T cells in acquired aplastic anemia. The template used for profiling TCR beta VDJ and CDR3 was genomic DNA. TCRdb ran MiXCR on the reads and lists one entry per CDR3 protein. The sample comprises about half a million distinct CDR3 sequences, around 30% of which are singletons, and around 0.82% rests with the top ten. Sequenced patients had shown CD8+CD57+ cell expansion by flow cytometry. The sample taken for sequencing was sorted CD4+, CD8+, or CD8+CD57+ T cells (not recorded which) from PBMCs. The receptors shown here come from a human donor with aplastic anemia.

The chain employs TRBV25-1 and TRBJ1-6, with 7 nucleotides matching TRBD1. Unmatched junction bases numbered 10, after V lost 7 bases and J lost 7 bases. The germline CDR1 and CDR2 sequences are MGHDK and SYGVNS. This CDR3 is built from 15 residues. In nucleotides, the CDR3 is TGTGCCAGCACCCTAGGGGGACAGCGAAATTCACCCCTCCACTTT. The encoded protein is CASTLGGQRNSPLHF.

This clonotype occurred many times. V is TRBV5-1 and J is TRBJ1-6; D remains unclear. V was pared by 0 bases and J by 1 base, with 2 bases between. The CDR3 loop spans 14 amino acids. In germline, CDR1 is SGHRS, CDR2 YFSETQ. The CDR3 is CASSLDSYNSPLHF. In DNA, the CDR3 is TGCGCCAGCAGCTTGGATTCCTATAATTCACCCCTCCACTTT.

This clonotype was seen repeatedly, ten times or more. The rearrangement uses TRBV25-1 and TRBJ2-1; D is undetermined. Between the trimmed V and J ends, which lost 2 bases and 5 bases, there was a span of 10 bases. This CDR3 is built from 14 residues. Per germline, CDR1 MGHDK and CDR2 SYGVNS. The CDR3 is CASSENGEHNEQFF. Here the CDR3 DNA reads TGTGCCAGCAGTGAAAATGGGGAACACAATGAGCAGTTCTTC.

There are many counts of this clonotype. The rearrangement uses TRBV2 and TRBJ2-7; D not certain. CDR1 is SNHLY, CDR2 FYNNEI, per germline. The V gene lost 1 base and the J gene lost 3 bases, with 7 bases spanning the gap. The CDR3 length is 13 residues. The CDR3 region has the DNA TGTGCCAGCAGTGAAGAAGGCGACTACGAGCAGTACTTC. Protein: CASSEEGDYEQYF. The complete variable domain, with remaining parts taken from reference TRBV2 and TRBJ2-7, reads EPEVTQTPSHQVTQMGQEVILRCVPISNHLYFYWYRQILGQKVEFLVSFYNNEISEKSEIFDDQFSVERPDGSNFTLKIRSTKLEDSAMYFCASSEEGDYEQYFGPGTRLTVT.

The gene calls are TRBV29-1 and TRBJ2-7; 7 bases are a match to TRBD1. The CDR3 loop spans 12 amino acids. J was trimmed by 10 bases and V by 7 bases; bases with no gene match: 13. Germline loops: CDR1 SQVTM, CDR2 ANQGSEA. CDR3 nucleotide sequence: TGCAGCGGTTCAGGGGGATCCTTTAACCAGTACTTC. This codes for CSGSGGSFNQYF.

This chain uses TRBV20-1 with TRBJ1-5; 8 nucleotides align to TRBD1. The CDR3 spans 14 residues. With V trimmed by 6 bases and J by 6 bases, 10 bases remained unmatched. CDR1 DFQATT and CDR2 SNEGSKA come from the germline V gene (reference sequence). DNA of the CDR3: TGCAGTGCCTCCGGACGGACAGGGAGTCAGCCCCAGCATTTT. It translates to CSASGRTGSQPQHF.

This clonotype has more than one count but fewer than ten. This may be a read error, as it is one base from a much larger clone. No conserved phenylalanine or tryptophan is present at the end of the CDR3, so a read error is the likely explanation. The gene calls are TRBV25-1 and TRBJ1-6; D is unclear. Per the germline V gene, CDR1 is MGHDK and CDR2 is SYGVNS. The CDR3 has 18 amino acids. Between the trimmed V and J ends, which lost 0 bases and 7 bases, there was a span of 19 bases. CDR3 residues: CASSEYSVRQMWNSPLHS. CDR3 DNA: TGTGCCAGCAGTGAATATTCGGTCCGGCAGATGTGGAATTCACCCCTCCACTCT.

This clonotype was counted only a few times. Possible read error: a much larger clone is one base away. The gene calls are TRBV19 and TRBJ1-1; 7 bases fit TRBD1. This CDR3 has 13 residues. CDR1 is LNHDA and CDR2 is SQIVND in the germline V gene (reference sequence). Written as DNA, the CDR3 is TGTGCCAGTAGCGAGGGACAGAACACTGGAGCTTTCTTT. This codes for CASSEGQNTGAFF. Full variable domain (outside the CDR3, taken from reference TRBV19 and TRBJ1-1): DGGITQSPKYLFRKEGQNVTLSCEQNLNHDAMYWYRQDPGQGLRLIYYSQIVNDFQKGDIAEGYSVSREKKESFPLTVTSAQKNPTAFYLCASSEGQNTGAFFGQGTRLTVV.

The chain recombines TRBV11-2 with TRBJ2-1; 7 bases agree with TRBD2. There are 17 residues in the CDR3. Looked up from germline, CDR1 is SGHAT and CDR2 is FQNNGV. The V segment lost 3 bases and the J segment 1 base; nucleotides outside the gene matches: 9. CDR3 bases: TGTGCCAGCAGCTTTCTAGCGGACTGGACGTCCTACAATGAGCAGTTCTTC. It codes for CASSFLADWTSYNEQFF.

The chain combines TRBV3-1 with TRBJ2-7; D unresolved. Germline CDR1 and CDR2: LGHDT and YNNKEL (reference sequence). This CDR3 comprises 13 residues. V dropped 3 bases and J dropped 3 bases, with 9 bases sitting between them. The CDR3 DNA reads as TGTGCCAGCAGCCATTTGGGAAACTACGAGCAGTACTTC. It yields the protein CASSHLGNYEQYF.

This rearrangement joins TRBV20-1 to TRBJ1-3; weak D call: TRBD1 (5 bases). CDR3 length: 14 residues. V was pared by 8 bases and J by 2 bases, with 16 bases between. The germline V gene has CDR1 DFQATT and CDR2 SNEGSKA (reference sequence). CDR3 amino acids: CSRYFRETGNTIYF. CDR3 sequence (DNA): TGCAGTCGTTATTTCAGGGAAACTGGAAACACCATATATTTT.

There are a few counts of this clonotype. The J gene is TRBJ1-3, the V gene TRBV24-1; D unclear. The CDR3 contains 15 residues. Trimming shortened V by 4 bases and J by 8 bases, and 17 bases separated the two germline ends. In germline, CDR1 is KGHDR, CDR2 SFDVKD. The CDR3 protein is CATSEGSFARYTIYF. As DNA, the CDR3 is TGTGCCACCAGTGAGGGGAGTTTTGCGCGCTACACCATATATTTT.

This clonotype has a count of ten or more. CDR3 sequence (DNA): TGTGCCACCAGTGATACCGGGACCGACCTTCACAATGAGCAGTTCTTC. Encoded protein: CATSDTGTDLHNEQFF. The chain joins TRBV24-1 to TRBJ2-1, with D possibly being TRBD1 or TRBD2 (5 bases each). From germline, CDR1 is KGHDR and CDR2 SFDVKD. This CDR3 has 16 amino acids. Trimming took 3 bases from V and 5 from J, leaving 16 bases between them.